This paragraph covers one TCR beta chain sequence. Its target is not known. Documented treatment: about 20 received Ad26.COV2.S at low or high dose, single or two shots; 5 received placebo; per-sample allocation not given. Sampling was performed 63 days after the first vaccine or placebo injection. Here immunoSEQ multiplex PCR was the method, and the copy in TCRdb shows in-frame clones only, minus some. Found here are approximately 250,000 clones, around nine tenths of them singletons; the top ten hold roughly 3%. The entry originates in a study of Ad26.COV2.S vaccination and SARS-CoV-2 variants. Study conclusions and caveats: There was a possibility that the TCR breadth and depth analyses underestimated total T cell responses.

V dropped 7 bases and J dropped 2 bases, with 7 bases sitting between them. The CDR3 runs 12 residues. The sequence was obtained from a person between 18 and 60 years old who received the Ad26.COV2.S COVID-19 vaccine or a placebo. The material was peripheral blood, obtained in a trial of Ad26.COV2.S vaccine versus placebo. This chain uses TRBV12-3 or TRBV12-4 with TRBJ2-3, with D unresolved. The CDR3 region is CASMADTDTQYF. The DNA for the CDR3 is TGTGCCAGCATGGCCGACACAGATACGCAGTATTTT.